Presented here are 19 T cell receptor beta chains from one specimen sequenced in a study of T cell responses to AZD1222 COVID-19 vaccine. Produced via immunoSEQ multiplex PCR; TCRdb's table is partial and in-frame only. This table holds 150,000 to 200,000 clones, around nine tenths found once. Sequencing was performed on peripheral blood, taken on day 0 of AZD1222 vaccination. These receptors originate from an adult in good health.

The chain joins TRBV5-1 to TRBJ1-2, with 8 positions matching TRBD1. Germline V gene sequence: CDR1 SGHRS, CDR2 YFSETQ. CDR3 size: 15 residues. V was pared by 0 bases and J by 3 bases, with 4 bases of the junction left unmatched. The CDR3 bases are TGCGCCAGCAGCTTGGTCCCAGGGGGCGACTATGGCTACACCTTC. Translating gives CASSLVPGGDYGYTF.

The CDR3 sequence is CSVEDRSVHSYEQYF. CDR3 bases: TGCAGCGTTGAAGATAGAAGCGTGCACTCCTACGAGCAGTACTTC. J is TRBJ2-7 and V is TRBV29-1; D gene ambiguous. Germline assignment: CDR1 SQVTM and CDR2 ANQGSEA. The CDR3 is 15 amino acids. V lost 0 bases and J lost 0, with 12 bases in between.

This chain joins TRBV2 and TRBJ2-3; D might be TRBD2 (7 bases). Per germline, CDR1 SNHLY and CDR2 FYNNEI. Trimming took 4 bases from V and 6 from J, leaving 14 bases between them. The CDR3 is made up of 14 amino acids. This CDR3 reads CASSGGGGLDTQYF. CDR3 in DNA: TGTGCCAGCAGTGGAGGGGGGGGCCTCGATACGCAGTATTTT.

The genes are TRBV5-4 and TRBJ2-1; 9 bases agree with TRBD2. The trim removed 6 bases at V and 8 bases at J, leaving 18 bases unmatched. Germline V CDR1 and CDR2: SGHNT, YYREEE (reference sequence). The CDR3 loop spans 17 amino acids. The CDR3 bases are TGTGCCAGCAACCCCACAATGGCGGGGGGGCGTTTGGATGAGCAGTTCTTC. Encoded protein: CASNPTMAGGRLDEQFF.

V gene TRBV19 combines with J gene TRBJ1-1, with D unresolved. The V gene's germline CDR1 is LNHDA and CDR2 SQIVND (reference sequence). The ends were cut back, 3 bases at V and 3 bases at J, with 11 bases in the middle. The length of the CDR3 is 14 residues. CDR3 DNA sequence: TGTGCCAGTAGTATTGGGGTCGGTGACACTGAAGCTTTCTTT. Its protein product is CASSIGVGDTEAFF.

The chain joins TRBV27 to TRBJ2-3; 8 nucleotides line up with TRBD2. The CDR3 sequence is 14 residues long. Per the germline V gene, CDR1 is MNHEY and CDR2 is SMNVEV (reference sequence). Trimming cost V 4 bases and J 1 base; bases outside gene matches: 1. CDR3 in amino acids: CASSYSGGTDTQYF. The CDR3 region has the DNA TGTGCCAGCAGTTATAGCGGGGGCACAGATACGCAGTATTTT.

The CDR3 protein is CASSHGQGRGYGYTF. CDR3 nucleotides: TGTGCCAGCAGCCACGGACAGGGAAGGGGCTATGGCTACACCTTC. The chain employs TRBV3-1 (or the pseudogene TRBV3-2) and TRBJ1-2; 8 bases fit TRBD1. This CDR3 spans 15 amino acids. Germline CDR1 is LGHDT and CDR2 is YNNKEL (reference sequence). V was pared by 3 bases and J by 4 bases, with 7 bases of the junction left unmatched.

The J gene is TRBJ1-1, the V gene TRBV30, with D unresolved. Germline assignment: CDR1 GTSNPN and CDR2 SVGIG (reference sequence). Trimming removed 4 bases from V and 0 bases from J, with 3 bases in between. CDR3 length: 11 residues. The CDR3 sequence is CAWNMNTEAFF. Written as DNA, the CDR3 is TGTGCCTGGAATATGAACACTGAAGCTTTCTTT.

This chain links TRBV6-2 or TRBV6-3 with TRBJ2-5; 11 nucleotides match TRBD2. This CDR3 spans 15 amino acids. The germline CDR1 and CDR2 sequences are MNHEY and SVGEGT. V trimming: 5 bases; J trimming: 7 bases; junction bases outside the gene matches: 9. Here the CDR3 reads CASSPPSGGQGTQYF. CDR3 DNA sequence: TGTGCCAGCAGTCCACCTAGCGGGGGGCAGGGGACCCAGTACTTC.

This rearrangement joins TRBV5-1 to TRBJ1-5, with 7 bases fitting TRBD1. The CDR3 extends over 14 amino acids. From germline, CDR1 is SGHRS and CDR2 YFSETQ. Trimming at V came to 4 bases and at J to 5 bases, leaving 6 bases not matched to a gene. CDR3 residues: CASSTTTGDQPQHF. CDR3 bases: TGCGCCAGCAGCACGACAACAGGGGATCAGCCCCAGCATTTT.

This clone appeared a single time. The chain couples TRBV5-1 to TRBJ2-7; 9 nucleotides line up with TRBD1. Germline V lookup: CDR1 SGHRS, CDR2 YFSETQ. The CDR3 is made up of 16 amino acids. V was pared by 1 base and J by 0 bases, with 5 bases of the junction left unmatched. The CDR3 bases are TGCGCCAGCAGCTTGACTGGACAGGGGAGCTCCTACGAGCAGTACTTC. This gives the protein CASSLTGQGSSYEQYF.

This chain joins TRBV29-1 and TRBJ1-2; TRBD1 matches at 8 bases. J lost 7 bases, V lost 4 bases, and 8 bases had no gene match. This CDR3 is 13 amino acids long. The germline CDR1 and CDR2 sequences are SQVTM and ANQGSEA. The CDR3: CSVARQGAVGYTF. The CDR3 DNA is TGCAGCGTTGCCCGTCAGGGGGCGGTTGGCTACACCTTC.

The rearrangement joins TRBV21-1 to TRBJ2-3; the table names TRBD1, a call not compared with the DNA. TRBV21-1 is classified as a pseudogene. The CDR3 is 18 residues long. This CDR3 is CASSKDGRGTGVTDTQYF. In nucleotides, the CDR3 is TGTGCCAGCAGCAAAGATGGGCGCGGGACAGGGGTCACAGATACGCAGTATTTT.

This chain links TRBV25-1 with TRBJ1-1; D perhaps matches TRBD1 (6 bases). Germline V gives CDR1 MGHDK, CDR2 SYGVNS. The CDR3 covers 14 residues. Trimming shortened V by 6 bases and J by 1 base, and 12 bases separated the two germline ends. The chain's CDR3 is CASRRGGSNTEAFF. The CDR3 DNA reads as TGTGCCAGCAGGCGGGGGGGCTCGAACACTGAAGCTTTCTTT. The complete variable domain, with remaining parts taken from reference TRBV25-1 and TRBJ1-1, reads EADIYQTPRYLVIGTGKKITLECSQTMGHDKMYWYQQDPGMELHLIHYSYGVNSTEKGDLSSESTVSRIRTEHFPLTLESARPSHTSQYLCASRRGGSNTEAFFGQGTRLTVV.

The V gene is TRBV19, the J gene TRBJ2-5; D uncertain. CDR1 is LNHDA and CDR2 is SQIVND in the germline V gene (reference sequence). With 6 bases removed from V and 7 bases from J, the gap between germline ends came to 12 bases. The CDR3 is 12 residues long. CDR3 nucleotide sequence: TGTGCCAGTAGAGCCGCTAGTGGGACCCAGTACTTC. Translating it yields CASRAASGTQYF.

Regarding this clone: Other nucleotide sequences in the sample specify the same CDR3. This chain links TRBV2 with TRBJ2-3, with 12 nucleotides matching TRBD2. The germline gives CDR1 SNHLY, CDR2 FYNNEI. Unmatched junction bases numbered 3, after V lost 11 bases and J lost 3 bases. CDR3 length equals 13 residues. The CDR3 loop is CAGGLAGTDTQYF. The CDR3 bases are TGTGCCGGCGGACTAGCGGGAACAGATACGCAGTATTTT.

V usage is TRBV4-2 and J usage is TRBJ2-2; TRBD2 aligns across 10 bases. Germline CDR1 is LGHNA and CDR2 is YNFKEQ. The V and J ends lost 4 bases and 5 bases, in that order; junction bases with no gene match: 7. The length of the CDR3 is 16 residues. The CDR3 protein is CASSPGTSAWTGELFF. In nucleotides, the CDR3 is TGTGCCAGCAGCCCAGGGACTAGCGCTTGGACCGGGGAGCTGTTTTTT.

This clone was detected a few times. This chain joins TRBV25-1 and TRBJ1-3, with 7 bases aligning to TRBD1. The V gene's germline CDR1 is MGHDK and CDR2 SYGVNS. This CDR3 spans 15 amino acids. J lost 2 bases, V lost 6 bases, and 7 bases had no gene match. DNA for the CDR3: TGTGCCAGCAGCCGCCCCGGGACAGCTGGAAACACCATATATTTT. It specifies CASSRPGTAGNTIYF.

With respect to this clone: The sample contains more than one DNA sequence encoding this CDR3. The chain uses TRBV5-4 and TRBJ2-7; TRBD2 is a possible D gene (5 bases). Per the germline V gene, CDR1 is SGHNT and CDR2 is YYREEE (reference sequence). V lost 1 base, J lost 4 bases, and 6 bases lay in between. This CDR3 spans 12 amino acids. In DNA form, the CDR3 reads TGTGCCAGCAGCTTGAGAGGGTACGAGCAGTACTTC. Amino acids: CASSLRGYEQYF.